Given below is one T cell receptor beta chain in context. What it binds is not known. A read error may produce the germline difference seen at one junction end. CDR1 is SGHKS, CDR2 YYEKEE, per germline (reference sequence). There are 12 residues in the CDR3. Caucasian individuals from Russia who were healthy and aged roughly 6 to 100 acted as donors. This sample is part of a study of blood T cells in healthy people across ages. Study context: Using template switching, researchers captured about one barcoded beta molecule for each two T cells. Overall study findings and caveats: A strong correlation was found between TCR beta diversity and the percentage of naive T cells.

A sample-barcoded 5' primer and a J-beta primer mix were used in a second PCR of about 7 to 12 cycles. Each cDNA molecule was tagged by a template-switch adaptor with 12 random nucleotides. TCRdb processed the 5' RACE reads anew with MiXCR; each CDR3 protein has one entry. The repertoire holds approximately 2,000,000 distinct CDR3 sequences, about two fifths seen once, with about 21% in the top ten. The sample was blood. This sequence joins TRBV5-5 and TRBJ1-6, with D unresolved. This TCR was sampled from a human donor in good health. The CDR3: CASSLDNSPPHF. As DNA, the CDR3 is TGTGCCAGCAGCTTGGACAATTCACCCCCCCACTTT.